The 21 T cell receptor beta chains below were found in one sample sequenced in a study of blood T cell repertoires in COVID-19. Measured with immunoSEQ multiplex PCR; TCRdb has only the in-frame clones, and not every one. The table has about 44,000 clones, 75% to 90% seen once. Sequenced: peripheral blood. The receptor set was obtained from a woman aged 40 to 49 with acute or convalescent COVID-19.

The chain couples TRBV7-8 to TRBJ1-6; no clear D gene. The CDR3 is made up of 13 amino acids. The V gene's germline CDR1 is SGHVS and CDR2 FQNEAQ. Deletions cut 5 bases from V and 8 bases from J, with 10 bases between. The CDR3 loop is CASSPQRDSPLHF. CDR3 DNA sequence: TGTGCCAGCAGCCCACAGAGGGATTCACCCCTCCACTTT.

The chain recombines TRBV19 with TRBJ2-5, with 11 bases fitting TRBD2. The CDR3 loop spans 17 amino acids. Germline assignment: CDR1 LNHDA and CDR2 SQIVND (reference sequence). V trimming: 3 bases; J trimming: 5 bases; junction bases outside the gene matches: 11. The CDR3, as DNA: TGTGCCAGTAGTATGGCTAGCGGGAGGTTCAGAGGGGAGACCCAGTACTTC. Translation gives CASSMASGRFRGETQYF.

The chain recombines TRBV6-2 or TRBV6-3 with TRBJ1-5; TRBD1 is a possible D gene (6 bases). V lost 5 bases, J lost 3 bases, and 20 bases lay in between. Germline V gives CDR1 MNHEY, CDR2 SVGEGT. The CDR3 has 17 residues. CDR3 sequence (DNA): TGTGCCAGCAGTCCCCCACTCTTTACAGGGACCAATCAGCCCCAGCATTTT. Protein product: CASSPPLFTGTNQPQHF.

The V and J genes are TRBV7-9 and TRBJ1-5, with 8 bases lining up with TRBD1. This CDR3 is built from 18 residues. J lost 2 bases, V lost 1 base, and 10 bases had no gene match. The germline V gene has CDR1 SEHNR and CDR2 FQNEAQ (reference sequence). In nucleotides, the CDR3 is TGTGCCAGCAGCTTAGGACTGGCAGGGGGCAAAGGCAATCAGCCCCAGCATTTT. Its protein is CASSLGLAGGKGNQPQHF.

The V gene is TRBV11-1, the J gene TRBJ2-6, with D uncertain. This CDR3 spans 14 amino acids. Per the germline V gene, CDR1 is SGHAT and CDR2 is FQDESV (reference sequence). V gave up 3 bases and J gave up 2 bases, with 5 bases separating them. The CDR3 spells CASSFITGANVLTF. CDR3 nucleotides: TGTGCCAGCAGCTTTATAACTGGGGCCAACGTCCTGACTTTC.

The genes are TRBV10-3 and TRBJ2-7; possible D gene TRBD1, 6 bases. Between the trimmed V and J ends, which lost 0 bases and 3 bases, there was a span of 15 bases. Looked up from germline, CDR1 is ENHRY and CDR2 is SYGVKD. This CDR3 comprises 16 residues. Here the CDR3 reads CAISESYLQGNYEQYF. In DNA form, the CDR3 reads TGTGCCATCAGTGAGTCGTACCTCCAGGGGAACTACGAGCAGTACTTC.

The chain recombines TRBV7-9 with TRBJ2-7; the D is unclear. Trimming took 2 bases from V and 5 from J, leaving 7 bases between them. This CDR3 comprises 12 residues. CDR1 is SEHNR and CDR2 is FQNEAQ in the germline V gene (reference sequence). DNA of the CDR3: TGTGCCAGCAGCTTAATCCTCCACGAGCAGTACTTC. Residues: CASSLILHEQYF.

The table lists this clone with a count of one. The rearrangement links TRBV4-3 to TRBJ1-5; D not certain. CDR1 LGHNA and CDR2 YSLEER come from the germline V gene. V was cut by 0 bases and J by 6 bases, with 6 bases left in between. This CDR3 contains 13 residues. CDR3 amino acids: CASSQDLGQPQHF. CDR3 nucleotides: TGCGCCAGCAGCCAAGATCTCGGTCAGCCCCAGCATTTT.

This rearrangement joins TRBV7-3 to TRBJ2-3, with 8 positions matching TRBD1. The CDR3 loop spans 16 amino acids. J was trimmed by 4 bases and V by 2 bases; bases with no gene match: 8. Looked up from germline, CDR1 is SGHTA and CDR2 is FQGTGA. CDR3 DNA: TGTGCCAGCAGCTTACTCGGGCAGGGGGCCTCAGATACGCAGTATTTT. It specifies CASSLLGQGASDTQYF.

The table lists this clone with a count of one. V gene TRBV6-1 combines with J gene TRBJ2-7; no clear D. The CDR3 loop spans 11 amino acids. The germline V gene encodes CDR1 MNHNS and CDR2 SASEGT. Trimming left V 3 bases short and J 6 bases short, with 6 bases between. In DNA, the CDR3 is TGTGCCAGCAGTGATCCCCGCGAGCAGTACTTC. Amino acid sequence: CASSDPREQYF.

This clone was seen a single time. This chain uses TRBV3-1 (or the pseudogene TRBV3-2) with TRBJ2-1, with 8 bases fitting TRBD1. The CDR3 length is 15 residues. Germline V lookup: CDR1 LGHDT, CDR2 YNNKEL (reference sequence). Germline trimming cut 1 base from V and 6 bases from J; bases unmatched to any gene: 5. The CDR3 DNA sequence: TGTGCCAGCAGCCAAGGGACAGGGAGGACCAATGAGCAGTTCTTC. This encodes CASSQGTGRTNEQFF.

The chain has TRBV5-1 and TRBJ2-1, with a weak D call TRBD2 (6 bases). The V and J ends lost 3 bases and 4 bases respectively, with 14 bases between them. This CDR3 has 15 residues. CDR1 is SGHRS, CDR2 YFSETQ, per germline. In DNA form, the CDR3 reads TGCGCCAGCAGCTCAGGAGGGGCGGAATACAATGAGCAGTTCTTC. Translated: CASSSGGAEYNEQFF.

V gene TRBV24-1 combines with J gene TRBJ1-1; TRBD1 matches at 8 bases. V shed 3 bases and J 10 bases; nucleotides not matched to a gene: 6. This CDR3 spans 13 amino acids. Germline CDR1 is KGHDR and CDR2 is SFDVKD. The CDR3 reads CATSDTSRGRAFF. The CDR3 coding sequence is TGTGCCACCAGTGATACTTCCAGGGGGCGAGCTTTCTTT.

The V gene is TRBV6-1, the J gene TRBJ1-2; TRBD1 matches at 9 bases. The trim removed 3 bases at V and 6 bases at J, leaving 8 bases unmatched. Germline V CDR1 and CDR2: MNHNS, SASEGT. The CDR3 is made up of 15 amino acids. Here the CDR3 reads CASSETGTGGHGYTF. In DNA, the CDR3 is TGTGCCAGCAGTGAGACGGGTACAGGGGGCCATGGCTACACCTTC.

V usage is TRBV2 and J usage is TRBJ1-5; no firm D call. Germline V CDR1 and CDR2: SNHLY, FYNNEI. Trimming stripped 1 base from V and 0 bases from J, with 10 bases between. CDR3 size: 16 residues. The DNA for the CDR3 is TGTGCCAGCAGTGAAGTAACAGAGTATAGCAATCAGCCCCAGCATTTT. This gives the protein CASSEVTEYSNQPQHF.

The chain recombines TRBV5-1 with TRBJ1-6; 8 positions agree with TRBD1. Germline lookup yields CDR1 SGHRS and CDR2 YFSETQ. V shed 0 bases, J shed 7 bases, and the junction held 3 bases outside the gene matches. This CDR3 is built from 15 residues. CDR3 sequence reads: CASSLVGTGNSPLHF. The CDR3 DNA follows: TGCGCCAGCAGCTTGGTTGGGACAGGAAATTCACCCCTCCACTTT.

The genes are TRBV7-3 and TRBJ2-3, with 9 bases fitting TRBD2. Trimming at V came to 4 bases and at J to 1 base, leaving 6 bases not matched to a gene. This CDR3 has 16 residues. Germline V gives CDR1 SGHTA, CDR2 FQGTGA. CDR3 loop: CASSSGLAMGTDTQYF. CDR3 in DNA: TGTGCCAGCAGCTCCGGACTAGCGATGGGCACAGATACGCAGTATTTT.

The CDR3 region is CASSLFGGSYEQYF. The CDR3 DNA reads TGTGCCAGCAGCTTGTTCGGCGGGTCCTACGAGCAGTACTTC. The J gene is TRBJ2-7, the V gene TRBV5-4; D perhaps matches TRBD2 (5 bases). V was cut by 1 base and J by 1 base, with 9 bases left in between. Germline V gene data show CDR1 as SGHNT and CDR2 as YYREEE (reference sequence). This CDR3 spans 14 amino acids.

The V call is TRBV18, the J call TRBJ1-5; D unclear. The CDR3 spans 15 residues. The V and J ends lost 2 bases and 6 bases respectively, with 14 bases between them. Germline loops: CDR1 KGHSH, CDR2 LQKENI. The CDR3 coding sequence is TGTGCCAGCTCACCAATCGGGGATCCCCGTCAGCCCCAGCATTTT. Its translation is CASSPIGDPRQPQHF.

The rearrangement uses TRBV19 and TRBJ1-4, with D unresolved. The germline V gene has CDR1 LNHDA and CDR2 SQIVND (reference sequence). This CDR3 has 12 residues. V was pared by 6 bases and J by 8 bases, with 10 bases between. CDR3 region: CASSQSGEKLFF. For the CDR3, the DNA is TGTGCCAGTAGCCAATCGGGGGAAAAACTGTTTTTT.

The rearrangement uses TRBV19 and TRBJ2-7; 8 bases agree with TRBD1. V was pared by 2 bases and J by 2 bases, with 2 bases of the junction left unmatched. This CDR3 has 14 residues. Germline V gene data show CDR1 as LNHDA and CDR2 as SQIVND (reference sequence). CDR3 DNA: TGTGCCAGTAGTATACAGGGGGCGGCCTACGAGCAGTACTTC. Protein sequence: CASSIQGAAYEQYF.